This is a list of T cell receptor beta chains from one sample in a study of blood T cell repertoires in COVID-19. Repertoires were generated with immunoSEQ multiplex PCR, while TCRdb's copy carries only in-frame clones and drops some. The sample carries about 280,000 clones, roughly 87% recorded once. The material sequenced was peripheral blood. These receptors came from a woman between 45 and 60 years old who had recovered from COVID-19. The CDR3 runs from the conserved cysteine through the conserved F or W. D genes are given only for firm matches. A clone size is listed for some rows: how often the clone was seen (once, few, many), or a class if it is expanded.

d_call j_call clone_size v_call cdr3_nt cdr3_aa
- TRBJ2-5 - TRBV4-2 TGTGCCAGCAGCCAACCTCCCGGGGCGGGGAGAGACGAGACCCAGTACTTC CASSQPPGAGRDETQYF
- TRBJ2-3 - TRBV3-1/TRBV3-2 TGTGCCAGCAGCCATTCCTCAGGCGGGATTGGCACAGATACGCAGTATTTT CASSHSSGGIGTDTQYF
- TRBJ1-5 - TRBV7-9 TGTGCCAGCAGCCCCGGAGGGGCCCGGGATTTCAGCAATCAGCCCCAGCATTTT CASSPGGARDFSNQPQHF
- TRBJ2-5 - TRBV5-1 TGCGCCAGCAGCTTCGGCGGGGAAGAGACCCAGTACTTC CASSFGGEETQYF
TRBD2 TRBJ2-4 - TRBV6-5 TGTGCCAGCAGCTCCTTGGGGAGGGACATTCAGTACTTC CASSSLGRDIQYF
- TRBJ1-2 - TRBV12-3/TRBV12-4 TGTGCCAGCAGTTTATGGCAGGGTGGCTACACCTTC CASSLWQGGYTF
- TRBJ2-2 - TRBV9 TGTGCCAGCAGCGTAGTATCCGGTGCTTGGTACACCGGGGAGCTGTTTTTT CASSVVSGAWYTGELFF
TRBD2 TRBJ2-1 - TRBV25-1 TGTGCCAGCAGTGGAAAACTAGCGGCCCTCTACAATGAGCAGTTCTTC CASSGKLAALYNEQFF
TRBD1 TRBJ1-5 - TRBV5-1 TGCGCCAGCAGCTTGGGGCCGGGACAGGGGAATCAGCCCCAGCATTTT CASSLGPGQGNQPQHF
- TRBJ1-1 - TRBV14 TGTGCCAGCAGCCAAAGGGGAGGTAATTTCATGAACACTGAAGCTTTCTTT CASSQRGGNFMNTEAFF
TRBD2 TRBJ2-3 - TRBV23-1 TGCGCCAGCAGTCACGATGGGACTAGCGGGAGCACAGATACGCAGTATTTT CASSHDGTSGSTDTQYF
- TRBJ2-3 - TRBV19 TGTGCCAGTAGTCTAAGAACTAGCACAGATACGCAGTATTTT CASSLRTSTDTQYF
TRBD1 TRBJ2-7 - TRBV19 TGTGCCAGTAGTGGGCGGACAGGGTTTCGCGAGCAGTACTTC CASSGRTGFREQYF
- TRBJ2-3 - TRBV5-6 TGTGCCAGCATTAAGACAGGGAGGCAAACAGATACGCAGTATTTT CASIKTGRQTDTQYF
- TRBJ1-2 once TRBV7-8 TGTGCCAGCAGCTTAGCAGCGCCCCTATTCACCTTC CASSLAAPLFTF
- TRBJ1-1 - TRBV7-2 TGTGCCAGCAGCTTTCGGGCTTTCTTT CASSFRAFF
- TRBJ2-6 - TRBV5-6 TGTGCCAGCAGCTTTGGTCCGGGACAACTTCTCTGGGTGGCCAACGTCCTGACTTTC CASSFGPGQLLWVANVLTF
- TRBJ1-1 - TRBV7-2 TGTGCCAGCAGCCTGCGGCGGAACGCTGAAGCTTTCTTT CASSLRRNAEAFF
- TRBJ2-5 once TRBV3-1/TRBV3-2 TGTGCCAGCATGTCGGGGGGCCCTCAAGAGACCCAGTACTTC CASMSGGPQETQYF
TRBD1 TRBJ1-2 - TRBV28 TGTGCCAGCAAAAATAACGGACAGGGGGAGGGCTACACCTTC CASKNNGQGEGYTF
- TRBJ2-5 - TRBV20-1 TGCAGTGCGTATCTGGAGACCCAGTACTTC CSAYLETQYF
- TRBJ2-2 - TRBV7-8 TGTGCCAGCAGCCGGAGAGGGTGGAAGCTGTTTTTT CASSRRGWKLFF
- TRBJ2-6 - TRBV28 TGTGCCAGCAGGCAGGGAAATGGGGCCAACGTCCTGACTTTC CASRQGNGANVLTF
TRBD1 TRBJ1-1 - TRBV6-2/TRBV6-3 TGTGCCAGCAGTTCAAGGGGGCGGAACACTGAAGCTTTCTTT CASSSRGRNTEAFF
- TRBJ1-5 - TRBV5-1 TGCGCCAGCAGCTTGAGCGGGAGGCAGCCCCAGCATTTT CASSLSGRQPQHF
TRBD1 TRBJ1-5 - TRBV6-2/TRBV6-3 TGTGCCAGCAGTCCGCGACCCTCAAGACAGGGTTCCAATCAGCCCCAGCATTTT CASSPRPSRQGSNQPQHF
TRBD2 TRBJ2-7 - TRBV7-2 TGTGCCAGCAGCTTAGATCGTCTAGCGGGGCTCTCCTACGAGCAGTACTTC CASSLDRLAGLSYEQYF
TRBD1 TRBJ2-1 - TRBV4-1 TGCGCCAGCAGCCAGGGACAGTCTCTGCGGAATGAGCAGTTCTTC CASSQGQSLRNEQFF
- TRBJ1-1 - TRBV5-4 TGTGCCAGCAGCCAAGGAAGACAGAACACTGAAGCTTTCTTT CASSQGRQNTEAFF
TRBD2 TRBJ2-5 - TRBV4-3 TGCGCCAGCAGCCAAGGAGGGCTAGCGGGAGGCCCAGAGACCCAGTACTTC CASSQGGLAGGPETQYF
- TRBJ2-1 - TRBV6-5 TGTGCCAGCAGTCGAGACAATGAGCAGTTCTTC CASSRDNEQFF
TRBD2 TRBJ2-3 - TRBV7-3 TGTGCCAGCAGCGAGGGGACTAGCGGTAACACAGATACGCAGTATTTT CASSEGTSGNTDTQYF
- TRBJ1-3 - TRBV15 TGTGCCACCAGCAGAGACAGGGCGAGAGGAAACACCATATATTTT CATSRDRARGNTIYF
TRBD2 TRBJ2-5 - TRBV7-2 TGTGCCAGCAGCTCTAGCGGGAGGGAGACCCAGTACTTC CASSSSGRETQYF
- TRBJ1-1 - TRBV12-5 TGTGCTAGTGGTTTGGTAGCGGGGGGTGAAGCTTTCTTT CASGLVAGGEAFF
TRBD1 TRBJ2-5 few TRBV28 TGTGCCAGCAGTTTGACAGGGGGCTCAAGAGAGACCCAGTACTTC CASSLTGGSRETQYF
- TRBJ1-6 - TRBV12-5 TGTGCTAGTGGTTTGGTACCCACAGGATTAGGATCACCCCTCCACTTT CASGLVPTGLGSPLHF
- TRBJ2-7 - TRBV6-6 TGTGCCAGCAGTTTCCCTTTAAGGACAGCGGCCTACGAGCAGTACTTC CASSFPLRTAAYEQYF
- TRBJ1-6 - TRBV9 TGTGCCAGCAGCGTAGCAGGGGACGCCGGGAATTCACCCCTCCACTTT CASSVAGDAGNSPLHF
- TRBJ2-1 - TRBV6-5 TGTGCCAGCAGTTACTCGATCGGGGTTCTTTACAATGAGCAGTTCTTC CASSYSIGVLYNEQFF